A single sample gave rise to the 23 T cell receptor beta chains below, sequenced in a study of blood T cell repertoires in COVID-19. Generated by immunoSEQ multiplex PCR, the TCRdb table keeps only in-frame clones and is missing some. The repertoire holds about 280,000 clones, about 89% seen once, with around 2.1% in the top ten. Sequencing was performed on peripheral blood. These TCRs come from a man aged 50 to 60 with acute or convalescent COVID-19.

V gene TRBV10-2 combines with J gene TRBJ2-7; 11 bases agree with TRBD1. The CDR3 is 16 residues long. Per the germline V gene, CDR1 is WSHSY and CDR2 is SAAADI. Trimming removed 0 bases from V and 4 bases from J; junction bases left unmatched: 5. The CDR3 loop is CASSESGTGGKYEQYF. DNA for the CDR3: TGCGCCAGCAGTGAGTCGGGGACAGGGGGGAAGTACGAGCAGTACTTC.

This clone was detected a few times. The genes are TRBV19 and TRBJ2-1; TRBD2 aligns across 15 bases. There are 17 residues in the CDR3. Per germline, CDR1 LNHDA and CDR2 SQIVND (reference sequence). The ends lost 4 bases at V and 6 bases at J; junction bases unmatched: 7. CDR3 DNA: TGTGCCAGTAGTACGGGGACTAGCGGGGGGTTTATCAATGAGCAGTTCTTC. Protein product: CASSTGTSGGFINEQFF.

This sequence joins TRBV12-3 or TRBV12-4 and TRBJ2-7, with TRBD2 identical over 7 bases. V was pared by 1 base and J by 5 bases, with 2 bases of the junction left unmatched. The CDR3 has 13 amino acids. The CDR3 loop reads CASSLGGRDEQYF. CDR3 nucleotides: TGTGCCAGCAGTTTAGGGGGGAGGGACGAGCAGTACTTC.

The V and J genes are TRBV9 and TRBJ1-6; 10 nucleotides match TRBD1. J gave up 10 bases and V 3 bases, and 4 bases lay outside the gene matches. In germline, CDR1 is SGDLS, CDR2 YYNGEE. The CDR3 is 14 amino acids. CDR3 nucleotide sequence: TGTGCCAGCAGCGGATGGACAGGGGGGTCACCCCTCCACTTT. Its translation: CASSGWTGGSPLHF.

The chain has TRBV30 and TRBJ1-1, with 7 bases lining up with TRBD1. This CDR3 has 15 amino acids. V trimming: 1 base; J trimming: 4 bases; junction bases outside the gene matches: 9. Germline V lookup: CDR1 GTSNPN, CDR2 SVGIG (reference sequence). CDR3 in DNA: TGTGCCTGGAGTGCGCCCCGAACAGGGGTCACTGAAGCTTTCTTT. Its translation is CAWSAPRTGVTEAFF.

The CDR3: CSVEDRDEKLFF. In DNA form, the CDR3 reads TGCAGCGTTGAAGATCGAGATGAAAAACTGTTTTTT. The chain links TRBV29-1 to TRBJ1-4; D ambiguous. This CDR3 comprises 12 residues. CDR1 is SQVTM and CDR2 is ANQGSEA in the germline V gene. Trimming removed 0 bases at V and 6 bases at J, with 5 bases between. The entire variable domain, with the rest obtained from reference TRBV29-1 and TRBJ1-4, is as follows: SAVISQKPSRDICQRGTSLTIQCQVDSQVTMMFWYRQQPGQSLTLIATANQGSEATYESGFVIDKFPISRPNLTFSTLTVSNMSPEDSSIYLCSVEDRDEKLFFGSGTQLSVL.

This clone was seen a handful of times. This rearrangement joins TRBV7-9 to TRBJ2-7, with a tentative D call TRBD2 (5 bases). CDR3 length: 14 amino acids. Germline CDR1 and CDR2: SEHNR and FQNEAQ (reference sequence). V shed 1 base and J shed 3 bases, with 10 bases lying between them. The CDR3 DNA reads as TGTGCCAGCAGCTTAGGGCCCGGGAACTACGAGCAGTACTTC. Translation gives CASSLGPGNYEQYF.

This clone was recorded once. The chain links TRBV27 to TRBJ1-5, with D possibly matching TRBD1 (5 bases). The germline gives CDR1 MNHEY, CDR2 SMNVEV (reference sequence). Trimming removed 2 bases from V and 3 bases from J, with 8 bases in between. This CDR3 has 14 residues. The CDR3 region has the DNA TGTGCCAGCAGTTTAAGGGGCCCCAATCAGCCCCAGCATTTT. It codes for CASSLRGPNQPQHF.

J is TRBJ2-7 and V is TRBV7-9; D remains ambiguous. Trimming removed 3 bases from V and 4 bases from J, with 10 bases in between. The CDR3 extends over 13 amino acids. The germline V gene has CDR1 SEHNR and CDR2 FQNEAQ (reference sequence). The CDR3 is CASSFSTTYEQYF. The DNA of the CDR3 is TGTGCCAGCAGCTTTAGCACAACGTACGAGCAGTACTTC.

This chain connects TRBV9 to TRBJ1-2, with TRBD1 matching 8 bases. V was clipped by 4 bases and J by 8 bases; unmatched bases: 10. CDR1 is SGDLS, CDR2 YYNGEE, per germline. This CDR3 region has 14 residues. CDR3 nucleotides: TGTGCCAGCAGCCCAGGACAGGGACTTTCAGGCTACACCTTC. Amino acids: CASSPGQGLSGYTF.

This chain connects TRBV27 to TRBJ1-2, with TRBD1 as a possible D gene (6 bases). Germline CDR1 is MNHEY and CDR2 is SMNVEV (reference sequence). V lost 5 bases, J lost 6 bases, and 16 bases lay in between. The CDR3 is 14 residues long. CDR3 coding DNA: TGTGCCAGCAGTCCTGGGGGCCCCCTTAATGGCTACACCTTC. Protein: CASSPGGPLNGYTF.

The chain is built from TRBV27 and TRBJ1-1; a weak D match, TRBD1 (5 bases). V lost 1 base, J lost 6 bases, and 9 bases lay in between. The CDR3 totals 13 residues. The germline CDR1 and CDR2 sequences are MNHEY and SMNVEV (reference sequence). The CDR3 reads CASSLWGGAEAFF. CDR3 sequence (DNA): TGTGCCAGCAGTTTATGGGGGGGAGCTGAAGCTTTCTTT.

The chain recombines TRBV30 with TRBJ2-3, with no clear D. The CDR3 has 11 residues. Between the trimmed V and J ends, which lost 4 bases and 4 bases, there was a span of 6 bases. Germline V CDR1 and CDR2: GTSNPN, SVGIG (reference sequence). For the CDR3, the DNA is TGTGCCTGGAACCGCGCAGATACGCAGTATTTT. Translation: CAWNRADTQYF.

This clone was observed at least ten times. The chain couples TRBV6-5 to TRBJ1-1, with D hard to call. Germline values: CDR1 MNHEY, CDR2 SVGAGI. The V end was cut by 2 bases, the J end by 10 bases, with 11 bases between. The CDR3 covers 12 residues. The CDR3 protein is CASSYIGGRAFF. In DNA, the CDR3 is TGTGCCAGCAGTTACATAGGCGGAAGAGCTTTCTTT.

The chain couples TRBV28 to TRBJ1-5; D ambiguous. Germline V gene lookup returns CDR1 MDHEN and CDR2 SYDVKM. V lost 3 bases, J lost 6 bases, and 18 bases lay in between. This CDR3 has 16 amino acids. In DNA, the CDR3 is TGTGCCAGCAGTTTCTCAAACGGGAGAGCGGGTCAGCCCCAGCATTTT. It is translated as CASSFSNGRAGQPQHF.

The rearrangement joins TRBV30 to TRBJ1-6; D is possibly TRBD1 (6 bases). The CDR3 is 15 amino acids. Trimming cost V 0 bases and J 7 bases, with 13 bases left between them. Germline CDR1 is GTSNPN and CDR2 is SVGIG (reference sequence). CDR3 nucleotide sequence: TGTGCCTGGAGTGTCCCGGGGGGCTACAATTCACCCCTCCACTTT. It specifies CAWSVPGGYNSPLHF.

This sequence joins TRBV19 and TRBJ2-1, with 7 bases lining up with TRBD1. V gave up 6 bases and J gave up 3 bases; unmatched junction bases: 8. This CDR3 comprises 15 residues. CDR1 is LNHDA and CDR2 is SQIVND in the germline V gene (reference sequence). CDR3 sequence (DNA): TGTGCCAGTAGGGGACAGACGACGTTCTACAATGAGCAGTTCTTC. This translates into CASRGQTTFYNEQFF. The full variable domain, rest sourced from reference TRBV19 and TRBJ2-1, is DGGITQSPKYLFRKEGQNVTLSCEQNLNHDAMYWYRQDPGQGLRLIYYSQIVNDFQKGDIAEGYSVSREKKESFPLTVTSAQKNPTAFYLCASRGQTTFYNEQFFGPGTRLTVL.

This clone showed up just once. The chain is built from TRBV5-1 and TRBJ1-1; 12 bases match TRBD1. This CDR3 contains 13 residues. Looked up from germline, CDR1 is SGHRS and CDR2 is YFSETQ. V dropped 3 bases and J dropped 10; count of bases not matched to a gene: 4. Here the CDR3 DNA reads TGCGCCAGCAGCTCCGGGACAGGGGGCTTAGCTTTCTTT. As protein: CASSSGTGGLAFF.

The V gene is TRBV10-2, the J gene TRBJ2-3, with 16 bases matching TRBD2. J lost 6 bases, V lost 6 bases, and 3 bases had no gene match. This CDR3 is 15 amino acids long. The germline gives CDR1 WSHSY, CDR2 SAAADI. CDR3 DNA sequence: TGCGCCAGCAGGGGGACTAGCGGGGGGGCGGATACGCAGTATTTT. It translates to CASRGTSGGADTQYF.

The rearrangement uses TRBV4-1 and TRBJ1-6, with TRBD1 matching over 8 bases. This CDR3 is built from 15 residues. J was trimmed by 7 bases and V by 5 bases; bases with no gene match: 7. Per the germline V gene, CDR1 is MGHRA and CDR2 is YSYEKL. CDR3 sequence (DNA): TGCGCCAGCAGCGACTGGGACAGGCAAAATTCACCCCTCCACTTT. Protein product: CASSDWDRQNSPLHF.

The V and J genes are TRBV5-1 and TRBJ1-6; 7 bases map to TRBD1. CDR1 and CDR2 (germline): SGHRS, YFSETQ. The V segment lost 4 bases and the J segment 8 bases; nucleotides outside the gene matches: 12. This CDR3 comprises 16 residues. The CDR3 nucleotides are TGCGCCAGCAGCCCCGGGGACAGCCAATCTTATTCACCCCTCCACTTT. Translated: CASSPGDSQSYSPLHF.

The gene calls are TRBV6-5 and TRBJ2-7; a weak D match, TRBD2 (7 bases). V was trimmed by 4 bases and J by 7 bases, leaving 20 bases between them. This CDR3 contains 15 residues. CDR1 and CDR2 from the germline V gene are MNHEY and SVGAGI. The CDR3 DNA is TGTGCCAGCAGTTCGTCCCTCGGGGGGCCGGGTGAGCAGTACTTC. Its protein product is CASSSSLGGPGEQYF.

This sequence joins TRBV18 and TRBJ2-2; D unresolved. This CDR3 is 13 amino acids long. Germline loops: CDR1 KGHSH, CDR2 LQKENI. V lost 6 bases, J lost 1 base, and 6 bases lay in between. The CDR3 protein is CASSQENTGELFF. The CDR3 bases are TGTGCCAGCTCTCAGGAGAACACCGGGGAGCTGTTTTTT.